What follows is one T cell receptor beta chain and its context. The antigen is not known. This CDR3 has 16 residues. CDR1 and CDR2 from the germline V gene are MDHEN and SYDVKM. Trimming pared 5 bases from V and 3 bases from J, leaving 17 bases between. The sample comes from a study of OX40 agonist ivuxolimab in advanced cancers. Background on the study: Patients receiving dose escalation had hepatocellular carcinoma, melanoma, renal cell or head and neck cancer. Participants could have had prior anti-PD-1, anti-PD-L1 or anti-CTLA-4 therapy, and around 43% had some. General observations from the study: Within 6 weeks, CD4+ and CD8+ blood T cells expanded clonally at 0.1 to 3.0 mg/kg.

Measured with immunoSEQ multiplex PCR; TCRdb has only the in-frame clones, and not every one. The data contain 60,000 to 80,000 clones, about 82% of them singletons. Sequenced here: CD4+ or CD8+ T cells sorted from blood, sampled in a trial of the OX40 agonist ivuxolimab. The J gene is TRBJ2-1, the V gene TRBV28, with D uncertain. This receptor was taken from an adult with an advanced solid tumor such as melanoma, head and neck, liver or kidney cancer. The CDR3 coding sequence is TGTGCCAGCAGTCCTCCACAGCGTGTCGTCTACAATGAGCAGTTCTTC. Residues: CASSPPQRVVYNEQFF.